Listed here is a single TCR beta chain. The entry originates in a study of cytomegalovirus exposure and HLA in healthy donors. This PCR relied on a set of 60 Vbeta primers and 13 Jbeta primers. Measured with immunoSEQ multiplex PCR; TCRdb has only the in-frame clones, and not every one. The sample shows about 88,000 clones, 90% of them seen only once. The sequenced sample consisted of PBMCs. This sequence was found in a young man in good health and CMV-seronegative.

The CDR3 reads CASTITGTANTEAFF. In DNA, the CDR3 is TGTGCCAGTACCATTACCGGGACAGCGAACACTGAAGCTTTCTTT. This sequence joins TRBV19 and TRBJ1-1; 7 nucleotides line up with TRBD1. The CDR3 extends over 15 amino acids. V lost 7 bases and J lost 1; bases outside the gene matches: 9. The V gene's germline CDR1 is LNHDA and CDR2 SQIVND (reference sequence).